This T cell receptor beta chain was sequenced during a study of blood T cell repertoires in COVID-19. Study overall: The study drew acute and convalescent COVID-19 samples from the United States, Italy and Spain. Sample material is recorded as cDNA or gDNA derived from T cells, B-cell-depleted T cells, or PBMCs.

V shed 5 bases, J shed 7 bases, and the junction held 7 bases outside the gene matches. The length of the CDR3 is 15 residues. Germline V gene data show CDR1 as MDHEN and CDR2 as SYDVKM. Sequencing used immunoSEQ multiplex PCR; TCRdb keeps in-frame clones, though not all of them. The top ten hold around 13% of the sample, which has some 200,000 clones, more than 70% seen once. The chain has TRBV28 and TRBJ1-4; TRBD1 matches 10 bases. The source material was peripheral blood. The origin of this receptor is a human donor in a cohort sampled during active COVID-19. Here the CDR3 DNA reads TGTGCCAGCAGTGAGGGACAGGGGTTGGTTGAAAAACTGTTTTTT. Amino acids: CASSEGQGLVEKLFF.